This note documents a single T cell receptor beta chain sequence. In the original processing: It was from reference gene primer amplification that nucleated cell counts were estimated. The repertoire was sequenced with immunoSEQ multiplex PCR; TCRdb's copy has only in-frame clones and lacks some. That table furnishes V, J and clone size, whereas the DNA furnished D and trimming. The sample includes around 120,000 clones, around 90% of them seen just once. The data stem from a study of blood T cell repertoires in COVID-19. Study summary: Samples of COVID-19 (acute and convalescent) were obtained from the United States, Italy and Spain. PBMCs, B-cell-depleted T cells, or T cells provided the cDNA or gDNA that made up the material.

This CDR3 comprises 14 residues. Germline CDR1 reads SGHDT; CDR2 reads YYEEEE. With 0 bases removed from V and 5 bases from J, the gap between germline ends came to 8 bases. V and J are TRBV5-6 and TRBJ2-2, with a tentative D call TRBD2 (5 bases). The sample was peripheral blood. This TCR came from a man in his fifties with active COVID-19. The CDR3 protein is CASSLGRGTGELFF. The CDR3 coding sequence is TGTGCCAGCAGCTTGGGACGGGGTACCGGGGAGCTGTTTTTT.